These T cell receptor beta chains were read from a single sample in a study of neurological immune-mediated disorders. TCRdb used MiXCR to reprocess the 5' RACE reads, holding one entry per CDR3 protein. This table has about 76,000 distinct CDR3 sequences, about a sixth appearing once. The source material was PBMCs. These receptors were taken from a woman aged 40 to 50 in good health. The CDR3 runs from the conserved cysteine through the conserved F or W. A D gene is named only where the DNA matches it firmly. Size is omitted from some rows. Given values are once, few, many or a class for expanded clones.

clone size: many; D gene: .; J gene: TRBJ1-4; V gene: TRBV4-2; CDR3 protein: CASSQGVGGVNEKLFF; CDR3 DNA: TGTGCCAGCAGCCAAGGGGTGGGTGGTGTTAATGAAAAACTGTTTTTT
clone size: .; D gene: .; J gene: TRBJ2-7; V gene: TRBV4-2; CDR3 protein: CASSQEVSQYEQYF; CDR3 DNA: TGTGCCAGCAGCCAAGAAGTCAGCCAGTACGAGCAGTACTTC
clone size: many; D gene: .; J gene: TRBJ1-1; V gene: TRBV7-2; CDR3 protein: CASSLESGRSTEAFF; CDR3 DNA: TGTGCCAGCAGCTTGGAAAGCGGCCGATCCACTGAAGCTTTCTTT
clone size: many; D gene: TRBD1; J gene: TRBJ2-5; V gene: TRBV5-1; CDR3 protein: CASSLGQGAETQYF; CDR3 DNA: TGCGCCAGCAGCTTAGGACAGGGGGCTGAGACCCAGTACTTC
clone size: many; D gene: .; J gene: TRBJ2-7; V gene: TRBV18; CDR3 protein: CASSPLGGRPSYEQYF; CDR3 DNA: TGTGCCAGCTCACCTCTCGGGGGGCGCCCCTCCTACGAGCAGTACTTC
clone size: many; D gene: TRBD2; J gene: TRBJ2-3; V gene: TRBV20-1; CDR3 protein: CSAHPGGLATDTQYF; CDR3 DNA: TGCAGTGCCCACCCGGGGGGGCTGGCTACAGATACGCAGTATTTT
clone size: many; D gene: .; J gene: TRBJ1-2; V gene: TRBV29-1; CDR3 protein: CSVQGSGGYGYTF; CDR3 DNA: TGCAGCGTCCAGGGTTCAGGTGGCTATGGCTACACCTTC
clone size: many; D gene: .; J gene: TRBJ2-3; V gene: TRBV20-1; CDR3 protein: CSARDKRDIDTQYF; CDR3 DNA: TGCAGTGCTAGAGATAAAAGGGACATCGATACGCAGTATTTT
clone size: many; D gene: .; J gene: TRBJ1-2; V gene: TRBV28; CDR3 protein: CASSLGGASNYGYTF; CDR3 DNA: TGTGCCAGCAGTTTGGGAGGGGCGTCAAACTATGGCTACACCTTC
clone size: once; D gene: TRBD2; J gene: TRBJ2-1; V gene: TRBV5-1; CDR3 protein: CASSEGLWSGDEQFF; CDR3 DNA: TGCGCCAGCAGCGAAGGTCTGTGGAGCGGGGATGAGCAGTTCTTC
clone size: many; D gene: TRBD1; J gene: TRBJ2-7; V gene: TRBV7-9; CDR3 protein: CASSFDRGEQYF; CDR3 DNA: TGTGCCAGCAGCTTCGACAGGGGCGAGCAGTACTTC
clone size: many; D gene: .; J gene: TRBJ2-1; V gene: TRBV20-1; CDR3 protein: CSAIKRGAKSSNEQFF; CDR3 DNA: TGCAGTGCTATAAAAAGGGGGGCCAAAAGCTCCAATGAGCAGTTCTTC
clone size: .; D gene: TRBD1; J gene: TRBJ2-5; V gene: TRBV10-3; CDR3 protein: CAIGTGQGARETQYF; CDR3 DNA: TGTGCCATCGGGACAGGACAGGGGGCGAGGGAGACCCAGTACTTC
clone size: .; D gene: .; J gene: TRBJ2-3; V gene: TRBV3-1; CDR3 protein: CASSQVVGGGRFTDTQYF; CDR3 DNA: TGTGCCAGCAGCCAAGTCGTAGGAGGGGGACGGTTCACAGATACGCAGTATTTT
clone size: many; D gene: .; J gene: TRBJ2-5; V gene: TRBV4-3; CDR3 protein: CASSQARGTGETQYF; CDR3 DNA: TGCGCCAGCAGCCAAGCCCGGGGGACTGGGGAGACCCAGTACTTC
clone size: many; D gene: .; J gene: TRBJ1-5; V gene: TRBV7-2; CDR3 protein: CASTPDIGAWQPQHF; CDR3 DNA: TGTGCCAGCACTCCCGACATCGGGGCTTGGCAGCCCCAGCATTTT
clone size: many; D gene: TRBD2; J gene: TRBJ2-1; V gene: TRBV5-1; CDR3 protein: CASTPGLAFLYNEQFF; CDR3 DNA: TGCGCCAGCACCCCTGGACTAGCGTTCCTCTACAATGAGCAGTTCTTC
clone size: many; D gene: TRBD1; J gene: TRBJ1-1; V gene: TRBV12-3/TRBV12-4; CDR3 protein: CASSPTDREDTEAFF; CDR3 DNA: TGTGCCAGCAGTCCGACGGACAGGGAAGACACTGAAGCTTTCTTT
clone size: many; D gene: .; J gene: TRBJ1-1; V gene: TRBV5-5; CDR3 protein: CASSPRQIMNTEAFF; CDR3 DNA: TGTGCCAGCAGCCCTAGACAGATCATGAACACTGAAGCTTTCTTT
clone size: many; D gene: TRBD2; J gene: TRBJ2-1; V gene: TRBV5-1; CDR3 protein: CASSRGGSSYNEQFF; CDR3 DNA: TGCGCCAGCAGCCGCGGGGGGAGCTCCTACAATGAGCAGTTCTTC
clone size: .; D gene: .; J gene: TRBJ1-1; V gene: TRBV30; CDR3 protein: CAWSQGGAGTEAFF; CDR3 DNA: TGTGCCTGGAGTCAGGGCGGGGCAGGGACTGAAGCTTTCTTT
clone size: many; D gene: .; J gene: TRBJ1-2; V gene: TRBV4-3; CDR3 protein: CASSQDLRGALDGYTF; CDR3 DNA: TGCGCCAGCAGCCAAGACTTGCGGGGCGCGCTCGATGGCTACACCTTC
clone size: many; D gene: TRBD1; J gene: TRBJ2-5; V gene: TRBV20-1; CDR3 protein: CSVGGTGGLAQYF; CDR3 DNA: TGCAGTGTAGGGGGGACAGGGGGCTTGGCCCAGTACTTC
clone size: many; D gene: TRBD1; J gene: TRBJ2-1; V gene: TRBV28; CDR3 protein: CASTQGAAYNEQFF; CDR3 DNA: TGTGCCAGCACCCAGGGGGCAGCCTACAATGAGCAGTTCTTC
clone size: .; D gene: .; J gene: TRBJ1-1; V gene: TRBV20-1; CDR3 protein: CSARDQGLDTEAFF; CDR3 DNA: TGCAGTGCGCGAGATCAGGGTTTGGACACTGAAGCTTTCTTT
clone size: many; D gene: .; J gene: TRBJ1-1; V gene: TRBV20-1; CDR3 protein: CSALSTGTLEAFF; CDR3 DNA: TGCAGTGCTTTGTCTACCGGGACCCTTGAAGCTTTCTTT
clone size: few; D gene: .; J gene: TRBJ2-2; V gene: TRBV7-8; CDR3 protein: CASSLRLPGQNTGELFF; CDR3 DNA: TGTGCCAGCAGCTTAAGGCTCCCGGGGCAGAACACCGGGGAGCTGTTTTTT
clone size: many; D gene: TRBD1; J gene: TRBJ2-1; V gene: TRBV20-1; CDR3 protein: CSARDPNRGRGNEQFF; CDR3 DNA: TGCAGTGCTAGGGATCCGAACAGGGGAAGGGGCAATGAGCAGTTCTTC
clone size: many; D gene: .; J gene: TRBJ2-5; V gene: TRBV15; CDR3 protein: CATSRHRRPQETQYF; CDR3 DNA: TGTGCCACCAGCAGACACCGAAGGCCCCAAGAGACCCAGTACTTC
clone size: .; D gene: .; J gene: TRBJ1-3; V gene: TRBV28; CDR3 protein: CASSLAQGTTGNTIYF; CDR3 DNA: TGTGCCAGCAGTTTGGCGCAGGGGACAACTGGAAACACCATATATTTT
clone size: many; D gene: TRBD2; J gene: TRBJ2-3; V gene: TRBV7-8; CDR3 protein: CASSLVWGGGRTDTQYF; CDR3 DNA: TGTGCCAGCAGCCTAGTTTGGGGGGGGGGAAGGACAGATACGCAGTATTTT
clone size: many; D gene: .; J gene: TRBJ1-4; V gene: TRBV7-2; CDR3 protein: CASSLESNEKLFF; CDR3 DNA: TGTGCCAGCAGCTTAGAATCTAATGAAAAACTGTTTTTT
clone size: .; D gene: .; J gene: TRBJ2-3; V gene: TRBV7-2; CDR3 protein: CASSLRAPGIDTQYF; CDR3 DNA: TGTGCCAGCAGCTTACGAGCCCCGGGGATAGATACGCAGTATTTT
clone size: many; D gene: .; J gene: TRBJ2-3; V gene: TRBV9; CDR3 protein: CASSVRPTDTQYF; CDR3 DNA: TGTGCCAGCAGCGTAAGGCCCACAGATACGCAGTATTTT
clone size: many; D gene: .; J gene: TRBJ1-5; V gene: TRBV20-1; CDR3 protein: CSVSNGGLQPQHF; CDR3 DNA: TGCAGTGTCAGCAACGGGGGGCTTCAGCCCCAGCATTTT
clone size: many; D gene: TRBD1; J gene: TRBJ2-5; V gene: TRBV6-6; CDR3 protein: CASLRDSQETQYF; CDR3 DNA: TGTGCCAGCCTTCGGGACAGTCAAGAGACCCAGTACTTC
clone size: many; D gene: TRBD1; J gene: TRBJ1-2; V gene: TRBV30; CDR3 protein: CAWLGQGVNGYTF; CDR3 DNA: TGTGCCTGGCTGGGACAGGGAGTAAATGGCTACACCTTC
clone size: many; D gene: .; J gene: TRBJ2-1; V gene: TRBV5-8; CDR3 protein: CASSLAPGTYNEQFF; CDR3 DNA: TGTGCCAGCAGCTTGGCTCCAGGGACCTACAATGAGCAGTTCTTC
clone size: many; D gene: .; J gene: TRBJ1-1; V gene: TRBV6-1; CDR3 protein: CASRPPGGVRTEAFF; CDR3 DNA: TGTGCCAGCAGGCCCCCCGGAGGGGTTCGTACTGAAGCTTTCTTT
clone size: many; D gene: .; J gene: TRBJ2-2; V gene: TRBV10-3; CDR3 protein: CAITAENTGELFF; CDR3 DNA: TGTGCCATCACTGCTGAGAACACCGGGGAGCTGTTTTTT
clone size: many; D gene: .; J gene: TRBJ1-1; V gene: TRBV18; CDR3 protein: CASSPVGGADTEAFF; CDR3 DNA: TGTGCCAGCTCCCCCGTTGGGGGGGCAGACACTGAAGCTTTCTTT
clone size: .; D gene: TRBD2; J gene: TRBJ2-1; V gene: TRBV5-5; CDR3 protein: CASSWSSGGEFF; CDR3 DNA: TGTGCCAGCAGCTGGTCTAGCGGGGGGGAGTTCTTC
clone size: .; D gene: .; J gene: TRBJ1-2; V gene: TRBV20-1; CDR3 protein: CSARNMDYGYTF; CDR3 DNA: TGCAGTGCTAGAAACATGGACTATGGCTACACCTTC
clone size: many; D gene: .; J gene: TRBJ1-2; V gene: TRBV9; CDR3 protein: CASSGQLYGYTF; CDR3 DNA: TGTGCCAGCAGCGGGCAGTTATATGGCTACACCTTC
clone size: many; D gene: .; J gene: TRBJ2-1; V gene: TRBV6-4; CDR3 protein: CASSVGLFNEQFF; CDR3 DNA: TGTGCCAGCAGTGTCGGACTATTCAATGAGCAGTTCTTC
clone size: many; D gene: .; J gene: TRBJ2-1; V gene: TRBV6-5; CDR3 protein: CASSYSSSGAGEQFF; CDR3 DNA: TGTGCCAGCAGTTACTCGAGTAGTGGGGCCGGGGAGCAGTTCTTC
clone size: many; D gene: TRBD1; J gene: TRBJ1-2; V gene: TRBV6-5; CDR3 protein: CASSPTGTYGYTF; CDR3 DNA: TGTGCCAGCAGCCCGACAGGGACCTATGGCTACACCTTC
clone size: .; D gene: .; J gene: TRBJ2-1; V gene: TRBV11-3; CDR3 protein: CASSLEGHNNEQFF; CDR3 DNA: TGTGCCAGCAGCTTAGAGGGTCACAACAATGAGCAGTTCTTC
clone size: many; D gene: TRBD1; J gene: TRBJ2-5; V gene: TRBV28; CDR3 protein: CASGLRDRGWF; CDR3 DNA: TGTGCCAGCGGGCTCCGAGACAGGGGATGGTTC
clone size: many; D gene: .; J gene: TRBJ1-2; V gene: TRBV6-5; CDR3 protein: CASSYGVNYGYTF; CDR3 DNA: TGTGCCAGCAGTTACGGAGTTAACTATGGCTACACCTTC
clone size: .; D gene: TRBD2; J gene: TRBJ2-3; V gene: TRBV7-2; CDR3 protein: CVSSSTSGGLGTQYF; CDR3 DNA: TGTGTCAGCAGCTCGACTAGCGGGGGGCTTGGTACGCAGTATTTT
clone size: many; D gene: TRBD1; J gene: TRBJ1-2; V gene: TRBV5-6; CDR3 protein: CASSPGTGVFGYTF; CDR3 DNA: TGTGCCAGCAGCCCCGGGACAGGGGTTTTTGGCTACACCTTC
clone size: many; D gene: .; J gene: TRBJ1-1; V gene: TRBV20-1; CDR3 protein: CSAGGRGLREAFF; CDR3 DNA: TGCAGTGCTGGGGGACGGGGACTTCGGGAGGCTTTCTTT